This T cell receptor beta chain emerged from a study of CD8+CD57+ T cells in acquired aplastic anemia (dated by TCRdb to the late 2010s). Regarding the study in general: Extracted DNA from sorted CD4+ and CD8+ cells averaged 3.2 ug, ranging from about 0.17 to 27.4 ug. A CD8+CD57+ expansion meant a frequency higher than the mean frequency seen in healthy subjects.

This clonotype was seen just once. Its antigen specificity is not known. No much larger clone exists at a distance of one base, and base qualities are not known. Evidence from a single read is weak. General conclusions and limits of the study: About 29 CD8+ CDR3 sequences were found to be shared between patients and controls, but these sequences appeared to be highly expressed in patients and within the immunodominant clones of the patients. No significant difference in CD8+ Simpson's diversity was found between patients and healthy controls (P=0.060).

In the germline V gene, CDR1 corresponds to SGHRS and CDR2 to YFSETQ. Measured from the cysteine to the phenylalanine, the CDR3 is 12 residues long. Just the 36-base CDR3 DNA is kept, in frame starting at base 1. Trimming at the junction amounts to 5 bases on V and 5 bases on J, and the germline ends lie 11 bases apart. Genomic DNA served as template for TCR beta VDJ combination and CDR3 sequence profiling. An Illumina HiSeq 2000 was the platform used for TCR repertoire sequencing. The authors' analysis ran thus. TRBV/TRBJ rearrangement plots, CDR3 size and DJ length profiles, and Simpson's diversity index were used to assess repertoires. The most abundant DNA sequence in the deep sequencing data was defined as the immunodominant clone. CDR3 amino acid sequences were screened for sharing across subjects and compared with published repertoires and the VDJdb database. TCRdb took the public reads, trimmed them with fastp at Q25, ran MiXCR for clone calling and kept in-frame beta chains. A single entry per CDR3 protein holds the most common genes and DNA from its merged rows. The V and J calls, along with clone size, are taken from TCRdb and not from the paper's own processing. A total of fewer than 250,000 distinct CDR3 sequences appear in this sample, 47% of them only once. 7.8% of the sample comes from the top ten.

The patients picked for sequencing were ones in whom flow cytometry had shown an expansion of CD8+CD57+ cells. All patients had severe acquired aplastic anemia diagnosed by International Study of Aplastic Anemia and Agranulocytosis and Camitta criteria. No patient had received any therapy when blood was sampled. In this study, sorted CD4+ and CD8+ T cells from the blood of healthy subjects and of severe aplastic anemia patients had their TCR repertoires deep-sequenced. In the USA, patient enrollment took place under clinicaltrials.gov protocols 00001620, 01623167, 00001397, 00071045, 00081523 and 00961064. Ficoll-Paque density gradient centrifugation was used to isolate peripheral blood mononuclear cells. Before DNA extraction, CD4+ and CD8+ T cells were sorted by FACS or by magnetic beads.

The source of this sequence is a human donor with aplastic anemia. What was sequenced was sorted CD4+, CD8+, or CD8+CD57+ T cells (not recorded which) from PBMCs. The chain is made from TRBV5-1 and TRBJ2-7; confidence is insufficient to name the D gene. The nucleotide sequence reads as follows: TGCGCCAGCAGTCCCGAGTCCGACGAGCAGTACTTC. This is translated as CASSPESDEQYF. Joined to the reference TRBV5-1 and TRBJ2-7 proteins, this CDR3 gives the full variable domain: KAGVTQTPRYLIKTRGQQVTLSCSPISGHRSVSWYQQTPGQGLQFLFEYFSETQRNKGNFPGRFSGRQFSNSRSEMNVSTLELGDSALYLCASSPESDEQYFGPGTRLTVT.